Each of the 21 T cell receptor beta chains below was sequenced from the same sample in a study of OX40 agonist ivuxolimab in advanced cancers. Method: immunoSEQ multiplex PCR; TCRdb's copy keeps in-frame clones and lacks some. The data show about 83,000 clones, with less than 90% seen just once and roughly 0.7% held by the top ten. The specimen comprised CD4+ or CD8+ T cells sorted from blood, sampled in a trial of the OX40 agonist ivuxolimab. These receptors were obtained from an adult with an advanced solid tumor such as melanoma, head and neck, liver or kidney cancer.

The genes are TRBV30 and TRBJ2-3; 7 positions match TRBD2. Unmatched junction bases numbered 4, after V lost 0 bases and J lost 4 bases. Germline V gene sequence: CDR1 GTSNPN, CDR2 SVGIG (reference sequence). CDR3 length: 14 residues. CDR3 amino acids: CAWSVGLDSDTQYF. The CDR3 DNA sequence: TGTGCCTGGAGTGTAGGACTAGATTCAGATACGCAGTATTTT.

The CDR3 nucleotides are TGTGCCTGGAGTGTACAGGGGGCCTCTGGAAACACCATATATTTT. It yields the protein CAWSVQGASGNTIYF. V is TRBV30 and J is TRBJ1-3; the match to TRBD1 covers 9 bases. Germline CDR1 is GTSNPN and CDR2 is SVGIG (reference sequence). The CDR3 totals 15 residues. J was trimmed by 0 bases and V by 0 bases; bases with no gene match: 0. Using reference TRBV30 and TRBJ1-3 for the parts outside the CDR3, the full variable domain is SQTIHQWPATLVQPVGSPLSLECTVEGTSNPNLYWYRQAAGRGLQLLFYSVGIGQISSEVPQNLSASRPQDRQFILSSKKLLLSDSGFYLCAWSVQGASGNTIYFGEGSWLTVV.

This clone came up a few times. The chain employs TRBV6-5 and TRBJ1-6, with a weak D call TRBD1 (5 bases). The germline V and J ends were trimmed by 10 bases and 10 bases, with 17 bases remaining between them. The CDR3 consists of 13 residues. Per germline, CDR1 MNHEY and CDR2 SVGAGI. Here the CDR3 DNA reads TGTGCCACCCACCTCCGGGGCGGGTCACCCCTCCACTTT. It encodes CATHLRGGSPLHF.

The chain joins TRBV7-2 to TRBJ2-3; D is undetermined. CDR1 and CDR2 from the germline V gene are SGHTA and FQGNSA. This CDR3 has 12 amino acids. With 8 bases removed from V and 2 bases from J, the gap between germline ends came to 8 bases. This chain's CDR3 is CASVPNTDTQYF. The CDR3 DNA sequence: TGTGCCAGCGTCCCTAACACAGATACGCAGTATTTT.

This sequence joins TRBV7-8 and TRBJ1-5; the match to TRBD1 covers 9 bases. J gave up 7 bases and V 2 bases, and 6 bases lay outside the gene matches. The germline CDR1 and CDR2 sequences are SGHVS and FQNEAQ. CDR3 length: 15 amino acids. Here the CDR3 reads CASSLTGGPRQPQHF. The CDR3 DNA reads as TGTGCCAGCAGCTTAACAGGGGGCCCTAGACAGCCCCAGCATTTT.

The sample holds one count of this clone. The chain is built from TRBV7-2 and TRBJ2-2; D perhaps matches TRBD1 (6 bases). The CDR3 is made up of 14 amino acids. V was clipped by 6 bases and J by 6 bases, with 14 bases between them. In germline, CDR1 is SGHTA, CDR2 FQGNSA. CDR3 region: CASRKGERAGELFF. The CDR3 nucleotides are TGTGCCAGCAGGAAGGGGGAGAGGGCCGGGGAGCTGTTTTTT.

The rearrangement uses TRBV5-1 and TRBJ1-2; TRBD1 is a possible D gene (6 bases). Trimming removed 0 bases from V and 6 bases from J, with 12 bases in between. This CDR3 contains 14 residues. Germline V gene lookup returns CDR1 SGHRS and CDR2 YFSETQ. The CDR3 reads CASSLGGGADGYTF. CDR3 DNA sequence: TGCGCCAGCAGCTTGGGCGGGGGCGCGGATGGCTACACCTTC.

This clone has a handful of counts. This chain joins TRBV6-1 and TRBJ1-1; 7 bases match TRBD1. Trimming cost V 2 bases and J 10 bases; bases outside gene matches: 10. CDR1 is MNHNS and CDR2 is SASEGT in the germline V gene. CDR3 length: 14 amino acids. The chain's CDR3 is CASSETGTAQRAFF. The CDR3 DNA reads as TGTGCCAGCAGTGAAACCGGGACAGCTCAGCGAGCTTTCTTT.

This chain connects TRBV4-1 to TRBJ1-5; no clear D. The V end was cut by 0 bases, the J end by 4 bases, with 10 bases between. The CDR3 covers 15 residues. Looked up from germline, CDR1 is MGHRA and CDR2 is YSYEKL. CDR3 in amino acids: CASSQDGQVNQPQHF. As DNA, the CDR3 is TGCGCCAGCAGCCAAGATGGGCAGGTTAATCAGCCCCAGCATTTT.

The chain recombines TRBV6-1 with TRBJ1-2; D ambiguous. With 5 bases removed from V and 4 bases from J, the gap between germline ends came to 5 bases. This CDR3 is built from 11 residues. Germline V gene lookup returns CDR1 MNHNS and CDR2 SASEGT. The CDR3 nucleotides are TGTGCCAGCAGTCCTCTCTATGGCTACACCTTC. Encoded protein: CASSPLYGYTF.

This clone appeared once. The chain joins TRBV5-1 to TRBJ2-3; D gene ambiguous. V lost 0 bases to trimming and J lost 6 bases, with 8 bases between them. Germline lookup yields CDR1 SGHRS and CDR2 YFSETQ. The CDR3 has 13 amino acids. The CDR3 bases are TGCGCCAGCAGCTTGGATGGGGTGGATACGCAGTATTTT. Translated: CASSLDGVDTQYF.

CDR3 loop: CASSLREGSYSNQPQHF. In nucleotides, the CDR3 is TGTGCCAGCAGCCTCCGGGAAGGCAGCTATAGCAATCAGCCCCAGCATTTT. The chain combines TRBV5-6 with TRBJ1-5; D unclear. The CDR3 contains 17 residues. Germline-derived CDR1 and CDR2 are SGHDT and YYEEEE. Trimming removed 4 bases at V and 0 bases at J, with 17 bases between.

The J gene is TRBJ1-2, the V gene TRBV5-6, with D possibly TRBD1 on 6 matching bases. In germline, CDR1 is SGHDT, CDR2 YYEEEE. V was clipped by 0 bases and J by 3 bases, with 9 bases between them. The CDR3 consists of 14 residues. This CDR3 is CASSLGPGDYGYTF. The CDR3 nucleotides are TGTGCCAGCAGCTTGGGTCCAGGGGACTATGGCTACACCTTC.

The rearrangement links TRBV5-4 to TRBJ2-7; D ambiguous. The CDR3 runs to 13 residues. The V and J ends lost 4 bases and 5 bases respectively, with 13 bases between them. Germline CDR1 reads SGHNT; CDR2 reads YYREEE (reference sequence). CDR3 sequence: CASSPMGLDEQYF. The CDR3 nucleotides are TGTGCCAGCAGCCCGATGGGTCTCGACGAGCAGTACTTC.

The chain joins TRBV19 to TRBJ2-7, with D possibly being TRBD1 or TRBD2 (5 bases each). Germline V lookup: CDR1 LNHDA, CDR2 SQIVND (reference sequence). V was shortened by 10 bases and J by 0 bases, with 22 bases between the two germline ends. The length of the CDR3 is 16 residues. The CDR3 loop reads CANKYKDNGASYEQYF. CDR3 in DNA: TGTGCCAATAAGTATAAAGACAACGGGGCCTCCTACGAGCAGTACTTC.

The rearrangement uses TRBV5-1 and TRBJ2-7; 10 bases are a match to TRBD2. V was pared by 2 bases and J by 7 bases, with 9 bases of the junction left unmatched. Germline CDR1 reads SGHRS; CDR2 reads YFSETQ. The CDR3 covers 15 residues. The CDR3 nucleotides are TGCGCCAGCAGCTTCGGACTAGCGGAAAATGGTGAGCAGTACTTC. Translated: CASSFGLAENGEQYF.

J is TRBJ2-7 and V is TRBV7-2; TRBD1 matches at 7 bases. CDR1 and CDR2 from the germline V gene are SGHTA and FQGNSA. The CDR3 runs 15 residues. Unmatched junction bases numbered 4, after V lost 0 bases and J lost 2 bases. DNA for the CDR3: TGTGCCAGCAGCTTAGCAGGGGGCCTAACCTACGAGCAGTACTTC. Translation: CASSLAGGLTYEQYF.

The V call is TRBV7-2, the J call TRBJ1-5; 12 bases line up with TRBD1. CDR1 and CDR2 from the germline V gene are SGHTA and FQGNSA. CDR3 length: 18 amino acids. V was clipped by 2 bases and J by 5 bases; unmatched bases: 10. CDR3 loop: CASSLIGGTGGYYQPQHF. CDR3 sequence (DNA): TGTGCCAGCAGCTTAATCGGGGGGACAGGGGGCTATTATCAGCCCCAGCATTTT. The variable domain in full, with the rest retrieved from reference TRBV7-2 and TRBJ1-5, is GAGVSQSPSNKVTEKGKDVELRCDPISGHTALYWYRQSLGQGLEFLIYFQGNSAPDKSGLPSDRFSAERTGGSVSTLTIQRTQQEDSAVYLCASSLIGGTGGYYQPQHFGDGTRLSIL.

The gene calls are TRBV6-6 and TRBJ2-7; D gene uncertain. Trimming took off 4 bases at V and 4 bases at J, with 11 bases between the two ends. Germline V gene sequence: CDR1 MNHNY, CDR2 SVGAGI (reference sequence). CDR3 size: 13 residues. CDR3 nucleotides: TGTGCCAGCAGTTCCCTCGTAGGGTACGAGCAGTACTTC. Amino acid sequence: CASSSLVGYEQYF.

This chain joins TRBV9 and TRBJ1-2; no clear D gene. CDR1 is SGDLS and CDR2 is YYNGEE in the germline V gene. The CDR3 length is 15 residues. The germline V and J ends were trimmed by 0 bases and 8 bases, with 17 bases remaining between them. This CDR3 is CASSVELVVPTGYTF. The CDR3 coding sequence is TGTGCCAGCAGCGTAGAATTGGTGGTGCCGACAGGCTACACCTTC.

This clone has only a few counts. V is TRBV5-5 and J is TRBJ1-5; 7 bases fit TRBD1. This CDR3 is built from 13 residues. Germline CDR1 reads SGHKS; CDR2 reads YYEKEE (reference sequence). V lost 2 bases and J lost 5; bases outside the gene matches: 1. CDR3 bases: TGTGCCAGCAGCTTAACAGGGGATCAGCCCCAGCATTTT. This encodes CASSLTGDQPQHF.